This T cell receptor beta chain was observed in a study of graft-versus-host responses after intestinal transplantation. Study summary: Grafts were multivisceral, liver-intestinal, or isolated intestinal. Anti-thymocyte globulin was used for induction in all recipients, who then took tacrolimus and steroids for roughly 3 years. Whole-study results and caveats: GvH clones occurred in recipient marrow; some first appeared in ileum or blood. Where graft-donor T cell macrochimerism was present, patients had high graft-versus-host to host-versus-graft clonal ratios in allografts.

Sequencing was performed with immunoSEQ multiplex PCR; in TCRdb, only in-frame clones are kept and a portion is missing. The sample has 100,000 to 120,000 clones, around 93% seen once. As concerns this clone: Its antigen is currently unknown. Other DNA sequences in the sample encode the same CDR3.

This sequence originates from a human donor who received an intestinal transplant. Sequenced material: unstimulated CD8+ T cells sorted from spleen or lymph node cells, taken before intestinal transplant.

CDR3 sequence reads: CASSVEGLNTEAFF. Here the CDR3 DNA reads TGTGCCAGCAGCGTTGAGGGCCTGAACACTGAAGCTTTCTTT. The chain is built from TRBV9 and TRBJ1-1, with D unclear. This CDR3 is 14 amino acids long. Germline V gene lookup returns CDR1 SGDLS and CDR2 YYNGEE. Deletions cut 2 bases from V and 0 bases from J, with 8 bases between. The whole variable domain, filled in from reference TRBV9 and TRBJ1-1, reads DSGVTQTPKHLITATGQRVTLRCSPRSGDLSVYWYQQSLDQGLQFLIQYYNGEERAKGNILERFSAQQFPDLHSELNLSSLELGDSALYFCASSVEGLNTEAFFGQGTRLTVV.